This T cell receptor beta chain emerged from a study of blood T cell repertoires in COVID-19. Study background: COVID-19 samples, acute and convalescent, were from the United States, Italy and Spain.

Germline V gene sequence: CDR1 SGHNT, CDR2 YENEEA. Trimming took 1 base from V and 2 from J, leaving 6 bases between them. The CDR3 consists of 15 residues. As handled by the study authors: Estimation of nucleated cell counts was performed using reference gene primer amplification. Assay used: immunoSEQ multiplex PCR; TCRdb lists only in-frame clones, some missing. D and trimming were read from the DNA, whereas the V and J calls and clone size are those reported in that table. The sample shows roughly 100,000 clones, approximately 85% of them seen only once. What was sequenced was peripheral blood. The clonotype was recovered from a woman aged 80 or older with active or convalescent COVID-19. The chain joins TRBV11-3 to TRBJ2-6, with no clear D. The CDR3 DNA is TGTGCCAGCAGCTTAGGTGGGCCTGGGGCCAACGTCCTGACTTTC. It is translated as CASSLGGPGANVLTF.